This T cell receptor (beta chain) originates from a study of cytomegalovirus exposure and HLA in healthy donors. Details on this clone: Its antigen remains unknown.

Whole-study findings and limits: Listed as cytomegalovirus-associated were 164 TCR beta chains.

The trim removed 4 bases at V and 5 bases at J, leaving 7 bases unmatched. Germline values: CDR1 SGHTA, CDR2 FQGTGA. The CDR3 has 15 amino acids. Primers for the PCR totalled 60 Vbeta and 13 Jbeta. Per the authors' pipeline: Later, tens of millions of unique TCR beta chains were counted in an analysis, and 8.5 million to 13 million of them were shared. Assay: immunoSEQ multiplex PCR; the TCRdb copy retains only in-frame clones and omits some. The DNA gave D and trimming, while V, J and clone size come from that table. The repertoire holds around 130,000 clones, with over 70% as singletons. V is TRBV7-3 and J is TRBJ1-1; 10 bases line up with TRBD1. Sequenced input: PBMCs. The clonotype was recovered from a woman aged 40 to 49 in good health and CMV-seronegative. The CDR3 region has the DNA TGTGCCAGCAGCTCCAAGGGACAGGGGAATACTGAAGCTTTCTTT. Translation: CASSSKGQGNTEAFF. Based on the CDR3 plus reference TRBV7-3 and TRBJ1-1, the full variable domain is GAGVSQTPSNKVTEKGKYVELRCDPISGHTALYWYRQSLGQGPEFLIYFQGTGAADDSGLPNDRFFAVRPEGSVSTLKIQRTERGDSAVYLCASSSKGQGNTEAFFGQGTRLTVV.